This T cell receptor (beta chain) appears in the sequencing data of a study of T cell repertoires in cytomegalovirus infection. Overall study: Public TCR beta signatures provided an indication of both CMV infection and a matching HLA type.

This clonotype was seen a few times. As yet, its antigen is unknown. Study conclusions and caveats: Dominant in the ex vivo response were TCR beta clonotypes restricted by HLA-C and specific for CMV. Identification of carriers of CMV plus the relevant HLA was performed using cumulative public TCR beta family frequency.

TCRdb redid the calling of the reads with MiXCR, one entry per CDR3 protein. The profile shows some 400,000 distinct CDR3 sequences, around 32% of them singletons. The CDR3 contains 13 residues. Germline assignment: CDR1 MNHEY and CDR2 SMNVEV (reference sequence). V gave up 6 bases and J gave up 6 bases; unmatched junction bases: 1. This receptor was identified in a human donor in good health (CMV status not recorded). Some clones in this sample may be carry-over from other donors' samples. The chain joins TRBV27 to TRBJ1-5; 11 nucleotides line up with TRBD1. The material sequenced was PBMCs. CDR3 nucleotides: TGTGCCAGCAGGGGACAGGGGGGTCAGCCCCAGCATTTT. It yields the protein CASRGQGGQPQHF.